Following are 13 T cell receptor beta chains from one sample sequenced in a study of CD8+ T cells in alopecia areata. Treatment defined: oral pan-JAK inhibitor, 5-10 mg twice daily. RNA extraction and reverse transcription yielded cDNA as sequencing template. TCRdb's table, derived via immunoSEQ multiplex PCR, lists solely in-frame clones and lacks some. The sample records 210,000 or so clones, approximately 70% being singletons. Specimen: CD4+ T cells sorted from blood, collected at week 44, from a patient treated with tofacitinib. The receptors were gathered from a human donor with alopecia areata.

The chain couples TRBV19 to TRBJ1-2, with TRBD1 as a possible D gene (5 bases). V shed 4 bases and J shed 6 bases, with 9 bases lying between them. Germline CDR1 LNHDA, CDR2 SQIVND (reference sequence). The CDR3 contains 12 residues. The CDR3 region has the DNA TGTGCCAGTAGTAGGGGACCGGATGGCTACACCTTC. As protein: CASSRGPDGYTF.

The V gene is TRBV29-1, the J gene TRBJ2-7; D call uncertain. Deletions cut 5 bases from V and 2 bases from J, with 10 bases between. This CDR3 spans 12 amino acids. CDR1 SQVTM and CDR2 ANQGSEA come from the germline V gene. CDR3 bases: TGCAGCGTTTCCCCGGGTACCTACGAGCAGTACTTC. Translating it yields CSVSPGTYEQYF.

This sequence joins TRBV5-1 and TRBJ2-7, with D possibly being TRBD1 or TRBD2 (6 bases each). The CDR3 length is 14 residues. The germline V gene has CDR1 SGHRS and CDR2 YFSETQ. V lost 2 bases, J lost 1 base, and 10 bases lay in between. CDR3 in DNA: TGCGCCAGCAGCTTCCGGGGGCCGTCCTACGAGCAGTACTTC. It translates to CASSFRGPSYEQYF.

The rearrangement links TRBV15 to TRBJ2-1; the match to TRBD1 covers 7 bases. With V trimmed by 1 base and J by 2 bases, 2 bases remained unmatched. CDR1 LNHNV and CDR2 YYDKDF come from the germline V gene (reference sequence). The CDR3 totals 15 residues. CDR3 loop: CATSRGQGPYNEQFF. DNA for the CDR3: TGTGCCACCAGCAGAGGACAGGGCCCCTACAATGAGCAGTTCTTC.

This chain links TRBV2 with TRBJ1-6; 10 nucleotides match TRBD1. Trimming cost V 6 bases and J 8 bases; bases outside gene matches: 4. The CDR3 spans 14 residues. The V gene's germline CDR1 is SNHLY and CDR2 FYNNEI. CDR3: CASSAGTGDSPLHF. The CDR3 nucleotides read TGTGCCAGCAGCGCCGGGACAGGGGATTCACCCCTCCACTTT. Based on the CDR3 plus reference TRBV2 and TRBJ1-6, the full variable domain is EPEVTQTPSHQVTQMGQEVILRCVPISNHLYFYWYRQILGQKVEFLVSFYNNEISEKSEIFDDQFSVERPDGSNFTLKIRSTKLEDSAMYFCASSAGTGDSPLHFGNGTRLTVT.

V is TRBV6-5 and J is TRBJ1-6; D not resolved. CDR3 length: 13 amino acids. The germline V gene has CDR1 MNHEY and CDR2 SVGAGI. The V end lost 8 bases, the J end lost 7 bases, and 12 bases lay between the germline ends. CDR3 coding DNA: TGTGCCAGCCGAATCGGTGCCAATTCACCCCTCCACTTT. Its protein is CASRIGANSPLHF.

This clone came up a few times. The chain couples TRBV9 to TRBJ2-2; no clear D. The CDR3 is 15 amino acids. Germline CDR1 is SGDLS and CDR2 is YYNGEE. V lost 2 bases and J lost 7, with 15 bases in between. CDR3 amino acids: CASSVFENRGGELFF. The CDR3, as DNA: TGTGCCAGCAGCGTTTTTGAGAACCGAGGCGGGGAGCTGTTTTTT.

This clone was recorded once. The rearrangement joins TRBV2 to TRBJ1-4; possibly TRBD1 for D (5 bases). CDR1 is SNHLY and CDR2 is FYNNEI in the germline V gene. The CDR3 length is 15 residues. V was pared by 7 bases and J by 1 base, with 13 bases between. CDR3 loop: CASKGRRLTNEKLFF. Here the CDR3 DNA reads TGTGCCAGCAAGGGGAGGCGCCTAACTAATGAAAAACTGTTTTTT.

The V call is TRBV5-6, the J call TRBJ1-6, with a possible D match to TRBD1 (5 bases). The CDR3 spans 15 residues. V lost 0 bases and J 6 bases, leaving 10 bases between the germline ends. Germline CDR1 SGHDT, CDR2 YYEEEE. The CDR3 sequence is CASSLVAQGNSPLHF. CDR3 DNA sequence: TGTGCCAGCAGCTTGGTGGCGCAGGGTAATTCACCCCTCCACTTT.

The CDR3 protein is CASSRGLAGKTYEQYF. In DNA, the CDR3 is TGTGCCAGCAGTAGGGGACTAGCGGGGAAAACCTACGAGCAGTACTTC. The chain joins TRBV27 to TRBJ2-7; the match to TRBD2 covers 13 bases. The CDR3 loop spans 16 amino acids. Germline trimming cut 5 bases from V and 2 bases from J; bases unmatched to any gene: 6. CDR1 and CDR2 from the germline V gene are MNHEY and SMNVEV (reference sequence).

The chain links TRBV27 to TRBJ1-5; D ambiguous. The ends were cut back, 3 bases at V and 3 bases at J, with 9 bases in the middle. The CDR3 runs to 14 residues. Germline CDR1 MNHEY, CDR2 SMNVEV (reference sequence). The CDR3 here is CASSFGGNNQPQHF. DNA for the CDR3: TGTGCCAGCAGTTTTGGTGGAAACAATCAGCCCCAGCATTTT.

This clone came up once. In the same sample, other DNA sequences code for this CDR3. V is TRBV29-1 and J is TRBJ1-2; D unresolved. CDR1 is SQVTM and CDR2 is ANQGSEA in the germline V gene. Trimming took off 3 bases at V and 8 bases at J, with 4 bases between the two ends. This CDR3 is built from 9 residues. The CDR3 DNA is TGCAGCGTTGATGTGGGCTACACCTTC. The encoded protein is CSVDVGYTF.

This clone occurred once. The rearrangement joins TRBV12-5 to TRBJ2-6; D is unclear. The CDR3 consists of 15 residues. The V gene lost 1 base and the J gene lost 2 bases, with 6 bases spanning the gap. The germline V gene encodes CDR1 LGHNT and CDR2 FRNRAP. The CDR3, as DNA: TGTGCTAGTGGTTTGGACTCCGCTGGGGCCAACGTCCTGACTTTC. Translation gives CASGLDSAGANVLTF.